The 5 T cell receptor beta chains in this list originate from one sample, sequenced in a study of control samples from healthy donors and cancer patients. The data were produced by immunoSEQ multiplex PCR, yet TCRdb's version contains in-frame clones alone and is incomplete. The sample holds over 65,000 clones, 85% to 90% seen once. The sample taken for sequencing was PBMCs. The receptor source for this set is a woman between 50 and 59 years old with colorectal cancer.

The chain recombines TRBV2 with TRBJ2-3; D not resolved. CDR1 is SNHLY and CDR2 is FYNNEI in the germline V gene. V was pared by 0 bases and J by 9 bases, with 7 bases between. The CDR3 consists of 12 residues. CDR3 amino acids: CASSEAAGTQYF. In nucleotides, the CDR3 is TGTGCCAGCAGTGAAGCGGCTGGGACGCAGTATTTT.

V and J are TRBV5-1 and TRBJ1-2, with D perhaps TRBD1 (5 bases). Germline V lookup: CDR1 SGHRS, CDR2 YFSETQ. Trimming took off 5 bases at V and 1 base at J, with 12 bases between the two ends. The CDR3 runs to 14 residues. DNA of the CDR3: TGCGCCAGCAGTTCGGCAGGGCATAACTATGGCTACACCTTC. It yields the protein CASSSAGHNYGYTF.

The CDR3 coding sequence is TGTGCCAGCAGTTTTACCGGGGAGCTGTTTTTT. Translating it yields CASSFTGELFF. This chain uses TRBV12-3 or TRBV12-4 with TRBJ2-2; D is unresolved. This CDR3 region has 11 residues. V gave up 3 bases and J gave up 5 bases, with 1 base separating them.

The V gene is TRBV6-5, the J gene TRBJ1-2, with a weak D call TRBD1 (5 bases). From germline, CDR1 is MNHEY and CDR2 SVGAGI. This CDR3 is built from 15 residues. With 5 bases removed from V and 2 bases from J, the gap between germline ends came to 15 bases. The CDR3 is CASSSQVRANYGYTF. CDR3 bases: TGTGCCAGCAGTAGCCAGGTCAGGGCCAACTATGGCTACACCTTC.

In the case of this clone: Additional DNA sequences in this sample encode the identical CDR3. The rearrangement uses TRBV12-3 or TRBV12-4 and TRBJ1-5; no reliable D call. V dropped 1 base and J dropped 4 bases, with 2 bases sitting between them. The CDR3 is 12 amino acids. DNA of the CDR3: TGTGCCAGCAGTTTAGGGAATCAGCCCCAGCATTTT. This encodes CASSLGNQPQHF.